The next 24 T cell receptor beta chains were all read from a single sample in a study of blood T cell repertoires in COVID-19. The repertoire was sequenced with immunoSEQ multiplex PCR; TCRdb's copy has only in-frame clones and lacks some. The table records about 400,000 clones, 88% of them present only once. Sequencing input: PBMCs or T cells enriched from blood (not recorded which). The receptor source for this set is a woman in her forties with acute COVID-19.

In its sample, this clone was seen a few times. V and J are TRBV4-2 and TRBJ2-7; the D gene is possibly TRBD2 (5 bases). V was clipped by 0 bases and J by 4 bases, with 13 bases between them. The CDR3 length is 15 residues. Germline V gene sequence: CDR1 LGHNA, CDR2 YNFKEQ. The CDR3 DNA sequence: TGTGCCAGCAGCCAAGACCCGGCGTCGGGGTACGAGCAGTACTTC. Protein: CASSQDPASGYEQYF.

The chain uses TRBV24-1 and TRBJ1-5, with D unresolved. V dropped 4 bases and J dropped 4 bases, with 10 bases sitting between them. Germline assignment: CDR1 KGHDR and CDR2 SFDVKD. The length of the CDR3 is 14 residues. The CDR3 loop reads CATSDYTVNQPQHF. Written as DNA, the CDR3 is TGTGCCACCAGTGACTATACCGTAAATCAGCCCCAGCATTTT.

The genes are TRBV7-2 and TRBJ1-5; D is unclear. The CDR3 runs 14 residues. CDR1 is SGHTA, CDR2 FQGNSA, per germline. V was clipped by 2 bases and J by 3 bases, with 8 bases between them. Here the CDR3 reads CASSLWESNQPQHF. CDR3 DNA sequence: TGTGCCAGCAGCTTATGGGAGTCCAATCAGCCCCAGCATTTT.

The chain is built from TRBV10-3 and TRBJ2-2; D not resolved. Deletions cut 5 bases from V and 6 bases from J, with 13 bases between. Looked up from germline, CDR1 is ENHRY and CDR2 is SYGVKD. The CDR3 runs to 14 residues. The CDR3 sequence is CAISLESVAGELFF. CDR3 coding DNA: TGTGCCATCAGTCTAGAATCCGTGGCCGGGGAGCTGTTTTTT.

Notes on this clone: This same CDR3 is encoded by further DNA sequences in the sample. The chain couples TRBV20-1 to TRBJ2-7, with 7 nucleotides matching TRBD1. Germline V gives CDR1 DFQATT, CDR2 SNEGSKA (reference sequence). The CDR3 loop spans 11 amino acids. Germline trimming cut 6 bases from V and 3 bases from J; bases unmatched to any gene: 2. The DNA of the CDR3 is TGCAGTGCCCGGGACAGCTACGAGCAGTACTTC. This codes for CSARDSYEQYF.

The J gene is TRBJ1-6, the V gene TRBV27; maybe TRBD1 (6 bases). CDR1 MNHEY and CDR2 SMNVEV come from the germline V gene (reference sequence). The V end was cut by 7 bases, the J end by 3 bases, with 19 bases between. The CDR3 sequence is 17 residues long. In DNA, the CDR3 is TGTGCCAGCACCCCCTCGGTGGGGGCGCTCTATAATTCACCCCTCCACTTT. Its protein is CASTPSVGALYNSPLHF.

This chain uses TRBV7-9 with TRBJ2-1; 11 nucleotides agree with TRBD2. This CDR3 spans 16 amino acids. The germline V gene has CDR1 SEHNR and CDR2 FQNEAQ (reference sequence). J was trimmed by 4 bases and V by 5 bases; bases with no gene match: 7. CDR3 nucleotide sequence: TGTGCCAGCAGCCCAGGACTAGCGGGTATTTACAATGAGCAGTTCTTC. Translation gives CASSPGLAGIYNEQFF.

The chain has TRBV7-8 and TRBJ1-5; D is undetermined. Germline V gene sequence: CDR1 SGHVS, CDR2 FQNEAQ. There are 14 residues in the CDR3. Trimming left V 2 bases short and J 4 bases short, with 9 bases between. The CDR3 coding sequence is TGTGCCAGCAGCTTAAGCGGGGAAAATCAGCCCCAGCATTTT. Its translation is CASSLSGENQPQHF.

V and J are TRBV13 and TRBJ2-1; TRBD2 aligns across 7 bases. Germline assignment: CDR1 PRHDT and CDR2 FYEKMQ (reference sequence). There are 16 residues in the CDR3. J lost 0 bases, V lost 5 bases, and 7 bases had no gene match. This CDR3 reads CASSRMGGVSYNEQFF. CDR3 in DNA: TGTGCCAGCAGCCGGATGGGGGGGGTCTCCTACAATGAGCAGTTCTTC.

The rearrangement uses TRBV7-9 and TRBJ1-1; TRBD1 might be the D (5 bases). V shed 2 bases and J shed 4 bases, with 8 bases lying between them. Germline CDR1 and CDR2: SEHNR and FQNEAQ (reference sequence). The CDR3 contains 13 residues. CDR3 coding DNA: TGTGCCAGCAGCTTAAGGCAGGGCACTGAAGCTTTCTTT. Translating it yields CASSLRQGTEAFF.

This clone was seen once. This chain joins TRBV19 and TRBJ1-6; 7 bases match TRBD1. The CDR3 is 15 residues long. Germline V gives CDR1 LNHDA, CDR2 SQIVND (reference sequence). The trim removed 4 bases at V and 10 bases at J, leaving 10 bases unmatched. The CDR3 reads CASSTSTGLDSPLHF. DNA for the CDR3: TGTGCCAGTAGTACTTCGACAGGGTTAGACTCACCCCTCCACTTT.

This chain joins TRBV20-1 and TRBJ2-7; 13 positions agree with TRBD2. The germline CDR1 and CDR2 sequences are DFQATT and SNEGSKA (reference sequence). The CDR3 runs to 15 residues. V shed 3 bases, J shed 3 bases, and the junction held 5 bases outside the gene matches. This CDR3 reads CSASHRLAGGYEQYF. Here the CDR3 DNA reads TGCAGTGCTAGTCATCGACTAGCGGGGGGCTACGAGCAGTACTTC.

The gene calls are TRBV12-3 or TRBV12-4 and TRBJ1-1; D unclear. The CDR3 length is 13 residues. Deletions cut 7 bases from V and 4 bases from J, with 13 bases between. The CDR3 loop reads CASMRESGTEAFF. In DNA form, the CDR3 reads TGTGCCAGCATGAGGGAAAGTGGCACTGAAGCTTTCTTT.

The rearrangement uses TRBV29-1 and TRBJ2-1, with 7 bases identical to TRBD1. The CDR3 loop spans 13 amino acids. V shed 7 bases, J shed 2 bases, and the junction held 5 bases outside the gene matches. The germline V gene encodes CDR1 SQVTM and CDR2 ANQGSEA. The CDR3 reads CSGDRATYNEQFF. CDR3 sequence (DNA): TGCAGCGGAGACAGGGCCACCTACAATGAGCAGTTCTTC.

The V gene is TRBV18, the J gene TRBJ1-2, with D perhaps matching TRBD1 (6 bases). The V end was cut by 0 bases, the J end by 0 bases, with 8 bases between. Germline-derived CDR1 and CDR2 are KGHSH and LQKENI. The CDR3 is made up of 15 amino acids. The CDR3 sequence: CASSPPGATNYGYTF. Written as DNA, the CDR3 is TGTGCCAGCTCACCACCGGGGGCGACTAACTATGGCTACACCTTC.

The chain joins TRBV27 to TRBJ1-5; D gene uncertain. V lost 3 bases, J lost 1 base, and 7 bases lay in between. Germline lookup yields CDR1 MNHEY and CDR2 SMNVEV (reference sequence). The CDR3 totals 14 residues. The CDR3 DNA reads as TGTGCCAGCAGTTTTAGAGGAAGCAATCAGCCCCAGCATTTT. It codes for CASSFRGSNQPQHF.

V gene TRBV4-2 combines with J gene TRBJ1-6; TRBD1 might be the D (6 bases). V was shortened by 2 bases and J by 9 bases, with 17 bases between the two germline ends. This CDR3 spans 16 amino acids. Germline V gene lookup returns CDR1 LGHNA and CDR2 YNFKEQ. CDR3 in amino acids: CASSQNQGSLSSPLHF. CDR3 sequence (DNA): TGTGCCAGCAGCCAAAACCAGGGGAGCTTAAGTTCACCCCTCCACTTT.

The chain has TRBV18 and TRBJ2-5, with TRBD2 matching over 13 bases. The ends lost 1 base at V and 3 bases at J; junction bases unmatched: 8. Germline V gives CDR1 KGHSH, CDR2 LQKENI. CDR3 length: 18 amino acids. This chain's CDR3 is CASSPRPVTSGGEETQYF. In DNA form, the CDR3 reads TGTGCCAGCTCACCACGGCCCGTTACTAGCGGGGGGGAAGAGACCCAGTACTTC.

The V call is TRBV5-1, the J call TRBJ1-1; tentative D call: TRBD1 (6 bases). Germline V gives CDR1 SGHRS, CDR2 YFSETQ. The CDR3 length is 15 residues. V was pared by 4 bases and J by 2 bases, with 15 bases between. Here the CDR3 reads CASSRITGQNTEAFF. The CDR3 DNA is TGCGCCAGCAGCAGAATAACGGGACAAAACACTGAAGCTTTCTTT.

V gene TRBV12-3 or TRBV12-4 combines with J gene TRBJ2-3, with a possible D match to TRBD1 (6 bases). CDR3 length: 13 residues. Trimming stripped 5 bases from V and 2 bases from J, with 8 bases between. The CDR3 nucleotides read TGTGCCAGCAGTACAGGGTTCACAGATACGCAGTATTTT. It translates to CASSTGFTDTQYF.

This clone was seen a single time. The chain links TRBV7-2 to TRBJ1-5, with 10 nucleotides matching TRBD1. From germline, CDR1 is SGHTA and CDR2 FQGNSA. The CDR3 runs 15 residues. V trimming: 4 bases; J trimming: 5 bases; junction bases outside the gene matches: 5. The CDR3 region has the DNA TGTGCCAGCAGCTCCAGACAGGGGGCAGATCAGCCCCAGCATTTT. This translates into CASSSRQGADQPQHF.

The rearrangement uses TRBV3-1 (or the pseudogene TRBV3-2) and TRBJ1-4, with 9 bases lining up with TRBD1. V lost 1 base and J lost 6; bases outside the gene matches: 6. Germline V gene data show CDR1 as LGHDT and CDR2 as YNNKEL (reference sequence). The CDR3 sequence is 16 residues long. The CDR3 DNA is TGTGCCAGCAGCCAAGGTCAACAGGGGGCTTATGAAAAACTGTTTTTT. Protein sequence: CASSQGQQGAYEKLFF.

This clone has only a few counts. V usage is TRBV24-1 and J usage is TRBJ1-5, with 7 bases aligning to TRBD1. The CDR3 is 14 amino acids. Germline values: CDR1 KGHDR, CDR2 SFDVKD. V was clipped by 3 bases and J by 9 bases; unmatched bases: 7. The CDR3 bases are TGTGCCACCAGTGATCATCAGGGGGTATCGCCCCAGCATTTT. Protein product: CATSDHQGVSPQHF.

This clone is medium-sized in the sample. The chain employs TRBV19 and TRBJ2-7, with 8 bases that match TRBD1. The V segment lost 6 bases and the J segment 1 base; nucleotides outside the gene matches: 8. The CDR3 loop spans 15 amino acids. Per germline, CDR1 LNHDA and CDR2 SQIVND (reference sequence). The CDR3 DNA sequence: TGTGCCAGTAGGCCGACCGGGACAGGTTCCTACGAGCAGTACTTC. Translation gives CASRPTGTGSYEQYF.